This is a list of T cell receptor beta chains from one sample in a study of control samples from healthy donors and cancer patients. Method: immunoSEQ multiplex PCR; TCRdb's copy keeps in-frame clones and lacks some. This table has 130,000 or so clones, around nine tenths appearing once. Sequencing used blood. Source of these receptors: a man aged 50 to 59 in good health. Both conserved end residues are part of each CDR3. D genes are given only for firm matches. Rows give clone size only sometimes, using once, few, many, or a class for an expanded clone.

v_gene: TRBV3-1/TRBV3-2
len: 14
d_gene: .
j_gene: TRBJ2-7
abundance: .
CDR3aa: CASSQARISYEQYF
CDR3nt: TGTGCCAGCAGCCAAGCTCGGATCTCATACGAGCAGTACTTC

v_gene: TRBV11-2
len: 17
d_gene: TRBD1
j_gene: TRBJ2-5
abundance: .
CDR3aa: CASSAHGTGRGQETQYF
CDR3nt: TGTGCCAGCAGCGCACACGGGACAGGGCGCGGACAAGAGACCCAGTACTTC

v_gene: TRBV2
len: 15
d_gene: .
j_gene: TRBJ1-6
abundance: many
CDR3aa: CASNETPTRGSPLHF
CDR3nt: TGTGCCAGCAATGAGACACCAACTCGGGGTTCACCCCTCCACTTT

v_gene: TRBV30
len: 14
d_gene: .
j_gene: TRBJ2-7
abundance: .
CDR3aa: CAWIPTPGPHEQYF
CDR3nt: TGTGCCTGGATCCCCACCCCGGGCCCTCACGAGCAGTACTTC

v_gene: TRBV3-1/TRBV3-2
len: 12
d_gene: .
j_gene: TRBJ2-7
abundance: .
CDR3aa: CASSQGRLSQYF
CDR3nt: TGTGCCAGCAGCCAAGGTAGGCTTTCGCAGTACTTC

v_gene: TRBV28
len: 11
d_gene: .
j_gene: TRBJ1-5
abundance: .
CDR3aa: CASSLGQPQHF
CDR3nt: TGTGCCAGCAGTTTGGGTCAGCCCCAGCATTTT

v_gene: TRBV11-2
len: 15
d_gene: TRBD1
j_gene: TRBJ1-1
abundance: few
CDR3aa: CASSSQGALNTEAFF
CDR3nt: TGTGCCAGCAGCTCTCAGGGGGCACTAAACACTGAAGCTTTCTTT

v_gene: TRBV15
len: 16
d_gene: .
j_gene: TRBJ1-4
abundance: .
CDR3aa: CATSRDGGGGNEKLFF
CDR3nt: TGTGCCACCAGCAGAGATGGGGGGGGTGGTAATGAAAAACTGTTTTTT

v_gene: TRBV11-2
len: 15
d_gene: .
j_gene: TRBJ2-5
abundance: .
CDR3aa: CASSLDRIGSETQYF
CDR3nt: TGTGCCAGCAGCTTAGATCGGATAGGGTCGGAGACCCAGTACTTC

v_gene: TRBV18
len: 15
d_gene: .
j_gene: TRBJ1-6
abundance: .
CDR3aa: CASSFSRGYNSPLHF
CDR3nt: TGTGCCAGCTCATTCAGCAGGGGTTATAATTCACCCCTCCACTTT

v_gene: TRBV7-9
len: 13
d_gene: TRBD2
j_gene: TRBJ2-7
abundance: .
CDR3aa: CASSSAAGGEQYF
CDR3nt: TGTGCCAGCAGCAGTGCAGCCGGGGGGGAGCAGTACTTC

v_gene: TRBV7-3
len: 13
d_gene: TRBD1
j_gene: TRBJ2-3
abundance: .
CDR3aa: CASSQDRADTQYF
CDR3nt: TGTGCCAGCAGCCAGGACAGGGCGGATACGCAGTATTTT

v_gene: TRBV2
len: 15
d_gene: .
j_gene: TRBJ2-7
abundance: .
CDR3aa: CASRRGTGEVHEQYF
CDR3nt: TGTGCCAGCAGGAGGGGAACAGGGGAGGTCCACGAGCAGTACTTC

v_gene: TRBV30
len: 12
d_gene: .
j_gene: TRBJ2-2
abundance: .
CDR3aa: CAGPGSTGELFF
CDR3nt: TGTGCCGGGCCGGGAAGCACCGGGGAGCTGTTTTTT

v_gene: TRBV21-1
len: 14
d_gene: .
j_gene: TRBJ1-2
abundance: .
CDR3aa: CASSRRTGNYGYTF
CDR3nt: TGTGCCAGCAGCCGACGGACAGGGAACTATGGCTACACCTTC

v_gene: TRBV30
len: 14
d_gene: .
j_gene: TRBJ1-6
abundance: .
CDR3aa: CAWSVGGAASPLHF
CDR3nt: TGTGCCTGGAGTGTTGGGGGGGCAGCTTCACCCCTCCACTTT

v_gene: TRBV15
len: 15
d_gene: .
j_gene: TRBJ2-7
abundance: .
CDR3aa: CATSRGSSSSYEQYF
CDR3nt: TGTGCCACCAGCAGAGGTAGTAGTTCCTCCTACGAGCAGTACTTC

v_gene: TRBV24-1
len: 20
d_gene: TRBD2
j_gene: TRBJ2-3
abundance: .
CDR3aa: CATSDWGLAGPDSYTDTQYF
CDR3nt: TGTGCCACCAGTGACTGGGGACTAGCGGGGCCCGATTCCTACACAGATACGCAGTATTTT

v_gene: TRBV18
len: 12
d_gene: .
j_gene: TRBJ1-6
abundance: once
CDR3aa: CASSPAQGALHF
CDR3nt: TGTGCCAGCTCACCAGCCCAGGGTGCCCTCCACTTT